This T cell receptor (beta chain) stems from a study of cytomegalovirus exposure and HLA in healthy donors. Study observations and caveats: Confirmation was obtained in vitro that three CMV-associated chains are specific for CMV antigens. As a later analysis showed, a missense DCLRE1C variant was linked to trimming of TCR beta V- and J-genes.

This clone appeared once. Its matching antigen is unknown. This same CDR3 is encoded by further DNA sequences in the sample. Trimming removed 2 bases from V and 6 bases from J, with 13 bases in between. The CDR3 is 14 residues long. Germline V gives CDR1 SGDLS, CDR2 YYNGEE. 13 Jbeta primers and 60 Vbeta primers were used for the PCR. Only in-frame clones appear in the TCRdb table, and some are missing; sequencing was by immunoSEQ multiplex PCR. The top ten clones hold 0.65% to 0.75% of a sample with about 190,000 clones, 80% of them seen once. The sequence was collected from a boy younger than 18 in good health and CMV-seronegative. The sequencing sample was made of PBMCs. The chain employs TRBV9 and TRBJ2-3; possibly TRBD2 for D (5 bases). Here the CDR3 reads CASSVLAAEDTQYF. The DNA of the CDR3 is TGTGCCAGCAGCGTGCTAGCAGCGGAGGATACGCAGTATTTT.